This T cell receptor beta chain derives from a study of T-cell reconstitution after alpha-beta-depleted transplantation in children. Study results and limitations: There were reportedly several hundred expanded graft clones from which alpha-beta T cells came about two months after transplant. Diversity of TCRbeta at day 60 was high in some patients, arising from surviving recipient T cells and thymic progenitors. The main origin of T-cell counts and diversity one year after transplant was newly produced T cells.

The CDR3 has 14 amino acids. CDR1 is ENHRY, CDR2 SYGVKD, per germline. Trimming took 10 bases from V and 3 from J, leaving 18 bases between them. A word on this clonotype: Its antigen remains unknown.

It was with unique molecular identifiers that the TCRbeta library was prepared. TCRdb fed the PCR reads into MiXCR, producing one record per CDR3 protein. The sample lists 100,000 or so distinct CDR3 sequences; about 25% were seen once. This sequence joins TRBV10-3 and TRBJ1-1, with a weak D call TRBD1 (6 bases). The specimen was PBMCs, collected before TCRalphabeta/CD19-depleted stem cell transplant. The source of this sequence is a boy under 10 years old with acute lymphoblastic leukemia, due to receive a stem cell transplant. CDR3 residues: CATQLTGRDTEAFF. As DNA, the CDR3 is TGTGCCACCCAACTAACAGGGAGGGACACTGAAGCTTTCTTT.